This TCR beta chain was sequenced during a study of siplizumab effects on memory and regulatory T cells. Findings of the study overall: Unstimulated naive T cells seemed to show more diversity than memory cells did, and they also seemed to be among the major contributors to the alloresponse. Researchers did not confirm the suppressive function of proliferating Tregs from siplizumab cultures.

Here immunoSEQ multiplex PCR was the method, and the copy in TCRdb shows in-frame clones only, minus some. In the table there are around 100,000 clones, about 93% of which are singletons. On this clone itself: The antigen remains undetermined.

Trimming left V 4 bases short and J 1 base short, with 11 bases between. The length of the CDR3 is 14 residues. Germline V lookup: CDR1 SGDLS, CDR2 YYNGEE. Sequencing was done on a sample of non-Treg CD4+ T cells sorted from blood. J is TRBJ1-1 and V is TRBV9; perhaps TRBD1 as D (5 bases). The receptor was isolated from a human donor in good health. CDR3 sequence reads: CASSPFQGNTEAFF. The CDR3, as DNA: TGTGCCAGCAGCCCATTTCAGGGGAACACTGAAGCTTTCTTT.